These 14 T cell receptor beta chains share one sample of origin, sequenced in a study of cytomegalovirus exposure and HLA in healthy donors. Sequencing used immunoSEQ multiplex PCR; TCRdb keeps in-frame clones, though not all of them. The profile covers 180,000 or so clones, with 86% appearing a single time and roughly 3% taken by the ten largest. The sample taken for sequencing was PBMCs. All receptors derive from a man between 18 and 29 years old in good health and CMV-seropositive.

CDR3 sequence (DNA): TGTGCCAGCAGACGGACAGGCAGCTCCTACGAGCAGTACTTC. Translating it yields CASRRTGSSYEQYF. The chain is built from TRBV28 and TRBJ2-7, with TRBD1 matching 7 bases. The CDR3 runs 14 residues. V lost 6 bases to trimming and J lost 0 bases; unmatched junction nucleotides: 5. Germline CDR1 and CDR2: MDHEN and SYDVKM. The variable domain in full, with the rest retrieved from reference TRBV28 and TRBJ2-7, is DVKVTQSSRYLVKRTGEKVFLECVQDMDHENMFWYRQDPGLGLRLIYFSYDVKMKEKGDIPEGYSVSREKKERFSLILESASTNQTSMYLCASRRTGSSYEQYFGPGTRLTVT.

The count of this clone is one. The chain carries TRBV9 and TRBJ1-4; the match to TRBD1 covers 7 bases. The CDR3 length is 16 residues. CDR1 is SGDLS, CDR2 YYNGEE, per germline. V shed 3 bases and J 4 bases; nucleotides not matched to a gene: 9. CDR3 residues: CASSAPQGTVNEKLFF. Written as DNA, the CDR3 is TGTGCCAGCAGCGCCCCTCAGGGGACAGTTAATGAAAAACTGTTTTTT.

J is TRBJ1-5 and V is TRBV30, with D maybe TRBD1 (6 bases). The CDR3 is made up of 16 amino acids. V was shortened by 2 bases and J by 4 bases, with 18 bases between the two germline ends. CDR1 is GTSNPN, CDR2 SVGIG, per germline (reference sequence). The CDR3 spells CAWSHPMWTANQPQHF. Here the CDR3 DNA reads TGTGCCTGGAGTCACCCGATGTGGACAGCAAATCAGCCCCAGCATTTT.

V and J are TRBV2 and TRBJ1-3; D gene uncertain. The V gene's germline CDR1 is SNHLY and CDR2 FYNNEI. Trimming removed 6 bases from V and 1 base from J, with 10 bases in between. The CDR3 loop spans 14 amino acids. CDR3 DNA: TGTGCCAGCAGAGAATCAGCGTCTGGAAACACCATATATTTT. This encodes CASRESASGNTIYF.

The chain carries TRBV7-3 and TRBJ2-1, with TRBD2 matching 10 bases. Germline CDR1 SGHTA, CDR2 FQGTGA. CDR3 size: 15 residues. Trimming removed 4 bases from V and 8 bases from J; junction bases left unmatched: 8. CDR3 DNA sequence: TGTGCCAGCAGCTCTACTAGCGGGATGGGGGATGAGCAGTTCTTC. Protein: CASSSTSGMGDEQFF.

The chain links TRBV19 to TRBJ2-1, with 8 bases fitting TRBD2. Losses at the gene ends were 6 bases for V and 13 bases for J; bases not matched to a gene: 11. Germline V lookup: CDR1 LNHDA, CDR2 SQIVND (reference sequence). This CDR3 spans 13 amino acids. The CDR3 DNA follows: TGTGCCAGTAGCCCCTATCGCGGGGGGTTCCAGTTCTTC. Translating it yields CASSPYRGGFQFF.

This clone was found a few times. The chain carries TRBV6-5 and TRBJ2-7; TRBD1 is a possible D gene (5 bases). CDR1 and CDR2 from the germline V gene are MNHEY and SVGAGI. Trimming left V 6 bases short and J 5 bases short, with 17 bases between. The CDR3 has 14 residues. CDR3 residues: CASRPRTRNDEQYF. The CDR3 DNA is TGTGCCAGCAGACCTAGGACAAGGAACGACGAGCAGTACTTC.

The V call is TRBV29-1, the J call TRBJ2-7, with D perhaps TRBD2 (6 bases). The V gene lost 0 bases and the J gene lost 0 bases, with 12 bases spanning the gap. Looked up from germline, CDR1 is SQVTM and CDR2 is ANQGSEA. This CDR3 is 15 amino acids long. This chain's CDR3 is CSVEEHRDFSYEQYF. The CDR3 bases are TGCAGCGTTGAAGAACATCGGGACTTCTCCTACGAGCAGTACTTC.

V gene TRBV4-1 combines with J gene TRBJ2-3, with TRBD2 matching over 7 bases. V shed 0 bases, J shed 1 base, and the junction held 4 bases outside the gene matches. The CDR3 is 16 residues long. Germline V gives CDR1 MGHRA, CDR2 YSYEKL. CDR3 nucleotide sequence: TGCGCCAGCAGCCAAGATTGGGGGGGAGGCACAGATACGCAGTATTTT. This encodes CASSQDWGGGTDTQYF.

The chain combines TRBV5-1 with TRBJ2-1; 7 bases are shared with TRBD1. CDR1 is SGHRS and CDR2 is YFSETQ in the germline V gene. J was trimmed by 4 bases and V by 4 bases; bases with no gene match: 11. The CDR3 loop spans 16 amino acids. This CDR3 is CASSRKTGPNYNEQFF. The CDR3 nucleotides are TGCGCCAGCAGCCGGAAGACAGGGCCAAATTACAATGAGCAGTTCTTC.

J is TRBJ1-6 and V is TRBV7-3, with a weak D call TRBD1 (6 bases). The germline V gene encodes CDR1 SGHTA and CDR2 FQGTGA. Trimming took 4 bases from V and 7 from J, leaving 11 bases between them. This CDR3 is built from 14 residues. The CDR3 nucleotides are TGTGCCAGCAGCTCACAGGGCGGGAATTCACCCCTCCACTTT. Protein product: CASSSQGGNSPLHF.

This rearrangement joins TRBV7-8 to TRBJ2-3; D possibly corresponds to TRBD2 (6 bases). V was cut by 0 bases and J by 6 bases, with 10 bases left in between. Germline CDR1 reads SGHVS; CDR2 reads FQNEAQ. This CDR3 comprises 14 residues. The CDR3 DNA sequence: TGTGCCAGCAGCTTAGCTCGAGGAGGGGATACGCAGTATTTT. Its protein is CASSLARGGDTQYF.

The count of this clone is one. CDR3 sequence: CARSLGGRDIHPDEQYF. DNA for the CDR3: TGTGCCAGAAGCTTAGGGGGTCGGGACATTCATCCCGACGAGCAGTACTTC. The V call is TRBV5-3, the J call TRBJ2-5, with D maybe TRBD1 (6 bases). The end of the DNA fits TRBJ2-7 better, so the J call may be wrong. TRBV5-3 is placed among ORFs of uncertain function. There are 17 residues in the CDR3.

The chain uses TRBV9 and TRBJ1-4, with 8 bases matching TRBD1. The CDR3 is 14 amino acids. The junction had 0 bases not matched to a gene; V was cut back by 0 bases and J by 5 bases. From germline, CDR1 is SGDLS and CDR2 YYNGEE. The CDR3 DNA follows: TGTGCCAGCAGCGTAGGGACAGGGAATGAAAAACTGTTTTTT. It codes for CASSVGTGNEKLFF.